This TCR beta chain was retrieved from a study of PD-1 blockade in classical Hodgkin lymphoma. Notes on the study in general: Exclusion was the outcome for patients who began nivolumab under 1 year after ASCT.

The CDR3 totals 15 residues. The junction had 9 bases not matched to a gene; V was cut back by 8 bases and J by 2 bases. The V gene's germline CDR1 is MNHEY and CDR2 SMNVEV (reference sequence). Regarding this clone: What it recognizes is unknown.

Relapse was seen in all patients after autologous stem cell transplantation, and brentuximab vedotin exposure was variable. Classifying best responses yielded complete response, partial response or progressive disease. Data came from immunoSEQ multiplex PCR; TCRdb stores just in-frame clones and leaves some out. Among approximately 44,000 clones listed, around 71% were seen once. This TCR derives from a human donor with classical Hodgkin lymphoma. The input for sequencing was peripheral blood mononuclear cells (PBMCs), taken at baseline. V usage is TRBV27 and J usage is TRBJ2-7; 10 nucleotides match TRBD1. CDR3 coding DNA: TGTGCCAGCGGCCGCTCGGGACAGGGGACCTACGAGCAGTACTTC. Residues: CASGRSGQGTYEQYF.